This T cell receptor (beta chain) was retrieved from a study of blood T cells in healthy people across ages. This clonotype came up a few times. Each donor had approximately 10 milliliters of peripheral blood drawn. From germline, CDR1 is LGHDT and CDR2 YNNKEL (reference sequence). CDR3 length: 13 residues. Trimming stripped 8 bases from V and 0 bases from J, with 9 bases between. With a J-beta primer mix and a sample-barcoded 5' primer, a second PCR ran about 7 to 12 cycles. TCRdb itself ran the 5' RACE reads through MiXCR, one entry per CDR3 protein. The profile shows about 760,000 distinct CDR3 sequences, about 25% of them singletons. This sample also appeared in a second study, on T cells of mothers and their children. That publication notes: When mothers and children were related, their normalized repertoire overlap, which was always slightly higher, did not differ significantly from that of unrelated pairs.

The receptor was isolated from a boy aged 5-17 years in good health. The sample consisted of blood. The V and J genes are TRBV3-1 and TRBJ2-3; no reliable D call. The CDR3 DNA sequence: TGTGCCAGCGGAACCGACAGCACAGATACGCAGTATTTT. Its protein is CASGTDSTDTQYF.